This paragraph covers one T cell receptor beta chain sequence. Antigen specificity is unknown. TCRdb keeps only in-frame clones here, not all; method: immunoSEQ multiplex PCR. The sample yields 71,000 or so clones, 94% seen once. The sample originates from a study of cytomegalovirus exposure and HLA in healthy donors. On the study more broadly: The approximately 670 first-cohort repertoires shared a platform with the approximately 110 validation repertoires, as reported in a later analysis. Overall study findings and caveats: Rare TCR sequences dominated, though some public TCRs recurred in many donors. Researchers counted roughly 160 TCR beta chains as cytomegalovirus-associated.

The J segment lost 0 bases and the V segment lost 3 bases, leaving 2 bases of the junction unmatched. This CDR3 is built from 14 residues. CDR1 and CDR2 from the germline V gene are MNHNS and SASEGT. The chain uses TRBV6-1 and TRBJ2-7; TRBD2 aligns across 7 bases. Sequencing was carried out using PBMCs. The clonotype was recovered from a young woman in good health and CMV-seropositive. CDR3 coding DNA: TGTGCCAGCAGTGACTCGGGGGGCTCCTACGAGCAGTACTTC. Its translation: CASSDSGGSYEQYF.